This TCR beta chain is drawn from a study of blood T cell repertoires in COVID-19. Across the whole study: Samples of COVID-19 (acute and convalescent) were obtained from the United States, Italy and Spain.

The CDR3 runs 15 residues. V lost 4 bases to trimming and J lost 5 bases; unmatched junction nucleotides: 4. The germline V gene encodes CDR1 SGHRS and CDR2 YFSETQ. Patients from Seattle were sampled longitudinally, starting during active infection. Sequencing used immunoSEQ multiplex PCR; TCRdb keeps in-frame clones, though not all of them. The repertoire holds around 200,000 clones, with roughly 80% as singletons. This chain links TRBV5-1 with TRBJ2-5; TRBD2 matches at 14 bases. The material sequenced was peripheral blood. This sequence was found in a woman in her seventies with COVID-19, enrolled during active disease. CDR3 in amino acids: CASSERLAGGETQYF. CDR3 bases: TGCGCCAGCAGCGAGCGACTAGCGGGGGGGGAGACCCAGTACTTC. The complete variable domain, with remaining parts taken from reference TRBV5-1 and TRBJ2-5, reads KAGVTQTPRYLIKTRGQQVTLSCSPISGHRSVSWYQQTPGQGLQFLFEYFSETQRNKGNFPGRFSGRQFSNSRSEMNVSTLELGDSALYLCASSERLAGGETQYFGPGTRLLVL.